The 17 T cell receptor beta chains below all came from one sample that was sequenced in a study of T cell repertoires in cytomegalovirus infection. TCRdb analysed the reads with MiXCR anew, one entry per CDR3 protein. The data contain about 160,000 distinct CDR3 sequences, about a sixth of them singletons. Sequences were obtained from CD8+ T cells from PBMCs. Receptors were obtained from a human donor in good health (CMV status not recorded). Some clones in this sample may be carry-over from other donors' samples.

The chain has TRBV7-8 and TRBJ2-5; D ambiguous. This CDR3 region has 14 residues. V was clipped by 1 base and J by 5 bases, with 11 bases between them. In germline, CDR1 is SGHVS, CDR2 FQNEAQ. CDR3 sequence reads: CASSLVKGWETQYF. CDR3 sequence (DNA): TGTGCCAGCAGCTTAGTGAAGGGTTGGGAGACCCAGTACTTC.

The chain joins TRBV11-2 to TRBJ2-5; D is uncertain. Trimming removed 0 bases at V and 3 bases at J, with 2 bases between. The CDR3 spans 12 residues. CDR1 SGHAT and CDR2 FQNNGV come from the germline V gene. CDR3 residues: CASSLDKETQYF. The DNA for the CDR3 is TGTGCCAGCAGCTTAGATAAAGAGACCCAGTACTTC.

This clonotype was recorded a few times. This chain uses TRBV20-1 with TRBJ2-1; D tentatively fits TRBD1 or TRBD2 (6 bases each). The CDR3 totals 14 residues. Germline lookup yields CDR1 DFQATT and CDR2 SNEGSKA (reference sequence). Deletions cut 4 bases from V and 6 bases from J, with 16 bases between. CDR3 DNA: TGCAGTGCTACGGAGGGGGGACCGCTCAATGAGCAGTTCTTC. Translation: CSATEGGPLNEQFF.

V and J are TRBV12-3 or TRBV12-4 and TRBJ1-2, with TRBD1 matching 9 bases. The CDR3 contains 14 residues. With V trimmed by 8 bases and J by 5 bases, 9 bases remained unmatched. CDR3 DNA: TGTGCCAGCGGAGGAGGGACAGGGTATTATGGCTACACCTTC. Its protein is CASGGGTGYYGYTF.

Only a few counts were recorded for this clonotype. This chain uses TRBV6-2 or TRBV6-3 with TRBJ1-1; D call uncertain. The CDR3 is 13 amino acids. Germline assignment: CDR1 MNHEY and CDR2 SVGEGT. V was shortened by 8 bases and J by 0 bases, with 10 bases between the two germline ends. CDR3 DNA: TGTGCCAGCCTGCGGGTCTTGAACACTGAAGCTTTCTTT. Protein sequence: CASLRVLNTEAFF.

This sequence joins TRBV7-3 and TRBJ2-1, with D tentatively TRBD2 (5 bases). Germline CDR1 SGHTA, CDR2 FQGTGA. This CDR3 region has 17 residues. The V gene lost 4 bases and the J gene lost 1 base, with 17 bases spanning the gap. This chain's CDR3 is CASSSSGFGDSYNEQFF. CDR3 in DNA: TGTGCCAGCAGCTCCTCGGGGTTTGGGGATTCCTACAATGAGCAGTTCTTC.

The chain combines TRBV7-9 with TRBJ1-3; D is undetermined. V lost 7 bases and J lost 8, with 18 bases in between. Germline V lookup: CDR1 SEHNR, CDR2 FQNEAQ (reference sequence). This CDR3 is 14 amino acids long. The CDR3 nucleotides read TGTGCCAGCAACCCCATCCAGGAGGTAGACACCATATATTTT. Translating gives CASNPIQEVDTIYF.

The V gene is TRBV29-1, the J gene TRBJ2-4, with TRBD1 matching over 11 bases. From germline, CDR1 is SQVTM and CDR2 ANQGSEA. The CDR3 is made up of 18 amino acids. With 6 bases clipped from V and 0 bases from J, the junction kept 13 bases outside the gene matches. CDR3 in amino acids: CSVAGTGGPELAKNIQYF. The CDR3 nucleotides are TGCAGCGTGGCCGGGACAGGGGGACCCGAGTTAGCCAAAAACATTCAGTACTTC. Using reference TRBV29-1 and TRBJ2-4 for the parts outside the CDR3, the full variable domain is SAVISQKPSRDICQRGTSLTIQCQVDSQVTMMFWYRQQPGQSLTLIATANQGSEATYESGFVIDKFPISRPNLTFSTLTVSNMSPEDSSIYLCSVAGTGGPELAKNIQYFGAGTRLSVL.

This clonotype has only a few counts. The CDR3 nucleotides read TGCGCCAGCAGCCATGGACAGGGACGGGGCTACACCTTC. It translates to CASSHGQGRGYTF. This rearrangement joins TRBV5-1 to TRBJ1-2; 8 bases map to TRBD1. Unmatched junction bases numbered 7, after V lost 4 bases and J lost 8 bases. Germline V lookup: CDR1 SGHRS, CDR2 YFSETQ. CDR3 length equals 13 residues.

The chain is built from TRBV7-3 and TRBJ2-1; possible D gene TRBD1, 5 bases. This CDR3 has 13 residues. In germline, CDR1 is SGHTA, CDR2 FQGTGA. The V end lost 1 base, the J end lost 9 bases, and 10 bases lay between the germline ends. The CDR3: CASSLKAGFEQFF. The CDR3 DNA reads as TGTGCCAGCAGCTTAAAGGCAGGGTTTGAGCAGTTCTTC.

This sequence joins TRBV6-5 and TRBJ2-5; 9 bases are shared with TRBD2. J lost 2 bases, V lost 2 bases, and 3 bases had no gene match. CDR3 length: 15 amino acids. The germline gives CDR1 MNHEY, CDR2 SVGAGI. CDR3 sequence: CASSYRLAEQETQYF. As DNA, the CDR3 is TGTGCCAGCAGTTACCGACTAGCGGAACAAGAGACCCAGTACTTC.

The chain uses TRBV6-2 or TRBV6-3 and TRBJ2-7; D not resolved. This CDR3 spans 10 amino acids. Germline V gene sequence: CDR1 MNHEY, CDR2 SVGEGT. With 10 bases removed from V and 7 bases from J, the gap between germline ends came to 11 bases. In DNA form, the CDR3 reads TGTGCCACTGTCCACGGGGAGCAGTACTTC. Its translation is CATVHGEQYF.

This chain uses TRBV7-6 with TRBJ1-2; D gene uncertain. The V and J ends lost 6 bases and 6 bases respectively, with 17 bases between them. This CDR3 comprises 14 residues. Germline V gene sequence: CDR1 SGHVS, CDR2 FNYEAQ. CDR3 bases: TGTGCCAGCAGTCCTTGGCAGGCTGGACATGGCTACACCTTC. This codes for CASSPWQAGHGYTF.

This sequence joins TRBV7-2 and TRBJ2-5, with a possible D match to TRBD2 (5 bases). The germline V gene has CDR1 SGHTA and CDR2 FQGNSA. The CDR3 sequence is 14 residues long. Trimming left V 3 bases short and J 5 bases short, with 13 bases between. CDR3 region: CASSFFGLGETQYF. The CDR3 region has the DNA TGTGCCAGCAGCTTCTTCGGACTCGGGGAGACCCAGTACTTC.

CDR3 residues: CASSLDAGHQETQYF. CDR3 coding DNA: TGTGCCAGCAGCTTAGATGCGGGACACCAAGAGACCCAGTACTTC. V usage is TRBV7-2 and J usage is TRBJ2-5; TRBD2 might be the D (6 bases). V lost 1 base and J lost 0, with 9 bases in between. CDR1 and CDR2 (germline): SGHTA, FQGNSA. There are 15 residues in the CDR3.

This clonotype occurred a few times. The V call is TRBV5-3, the J call TRBJ2-1; D gene uncertain. TRBV5-3 is an open reading frame, and its role is uncertain. Trimming took off 8 bases at V and 5 bases at J, with 14 bases between the two ends. This CDR3 is 13 amino acids long. The CDR3 DNA reads as TGTGCCAGCAGCCCTCGGACCCACAATGAGCAGTTCTTC. This translates into CASSPRTHNEQFF.

This clonotype was seen a handful of times. This rearrangement joins TRBV6-5 to TRBJ2-2; 10 nucleotides align to TRBD2. With 7 bases clipped from V and 0 bases from J, the junction kept 5 bases outside the gene matches. This CDR3 region has 16 residues. Germline CDR1 is MNHEY and CDR2 is SVGAGI. CDR3 amino acids: CASNLAGDPNTGELFF. Written as DNA, the CDR3 is TGTGCCAGCAACCTAGCGGGAGATCCGAACACCGGGGAGCTGTTTTTT.